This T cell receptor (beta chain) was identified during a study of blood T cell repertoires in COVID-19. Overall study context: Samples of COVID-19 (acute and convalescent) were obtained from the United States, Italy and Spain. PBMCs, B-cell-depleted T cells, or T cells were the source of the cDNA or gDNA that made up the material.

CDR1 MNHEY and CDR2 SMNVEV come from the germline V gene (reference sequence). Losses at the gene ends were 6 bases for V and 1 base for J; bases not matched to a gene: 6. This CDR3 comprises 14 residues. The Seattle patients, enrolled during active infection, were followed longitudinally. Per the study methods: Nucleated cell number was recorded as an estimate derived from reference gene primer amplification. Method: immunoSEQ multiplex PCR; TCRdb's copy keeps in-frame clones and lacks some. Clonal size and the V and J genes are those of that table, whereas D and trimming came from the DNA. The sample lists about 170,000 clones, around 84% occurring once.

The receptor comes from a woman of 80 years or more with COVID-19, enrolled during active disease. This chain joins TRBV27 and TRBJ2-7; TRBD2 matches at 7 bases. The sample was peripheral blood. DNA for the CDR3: TGTGCCAGCAGCACCCGACTAGCATCCTACGAGCAGTACTTC. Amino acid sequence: CASSTRLASYEQYF.